These 31 T cell receptor beta chains were sequenced from one sample in a study of blood T cell repertoires in COVID-19. TCRdb's copy holds only in-frame clones and misses some; the assay was immunoSEQ multiplex PCR. This table holds around 68,000 clones, around 87% found once. Sequencing was carried out using peripheral blood. These receptors were obtained from a man aged 45-60 years with active COVID-19.

The gene calls are TRBV28 and TRBJ1-5; the match to TRBD1 covers 9 bases. Trimming removed 5 bases from V and 1 base from J; junction bases left unmatched: 6. The CDR3 contains 16 residues. Germline CDR1 is MDHEN and CDR2 is SYDVKM. As DNA, the CDR3 is TGTGCCAGCAGTCTTTGGACAGGGGTCAGCAATCAGCCCCAGCATTTT. Its translation: CASSLWTGVSNQPQHF.

This chain uses TRBV18 with TRBJ2-2, with TRBD1 matching 9 bases. V was pared by 3 bases and J by 5 bases, with 7 bases of the junction left unmatched. CDR3 length: 16 amino acids. Germline CDR1 is KGHSH and CDR2 is LQKENI. The CDR3 DNA sequence: TGTGCCAGCTCACCTCCGGGACAGGGTGAGACCGGGGAGCTGTTTTTT. Protein: CASSPPGQGETGELFF.

The chain employs TRBV29-1 and TRBJ2-7, with TRBD2 identical over 11 bases. The CDR3 runs 13 residues. CDR1 is SQVTM and CDR2 is ANQGSEA in the germline V gene. V lost 6 bases, J lost 3 bases, and 4 bases stayed unmatched. The CDR3 here is CSVLAGGNYEQYF. As DNA, the CDR3 is TGCAGCGTATTAGCGGGAGGGAACTACGAGCAGTACTTC.

The chain recombines TRBV19 with TRBJ1-5, with a possible D match to TRBD1 (5 bases). CDR1 and CDR2 (germline): LNHDA, SQIVND (reference sequence). V lost 3 bases to trimming and J lost 6 bases, with 9 bases between them. This CDR3 has 13 residues. The DNA of the CDR3 is TGTGCCAGTAGTATGGAGGGGAGTCAGCCCCAGCATTTT. As protein: CASSMEGSQPQHF.

This clone has just one count. V is TRBV12-3 or TRBV12-4 and J is TRBJ2-7, with 8 bases lining up with TRBD1. The ends lost 7 bases at V and 5 bases at J; junction bases unmatched: 7. The CDR3 is 13 amino acids. The CDR3 coding sequence is TGTGCCAGCATCCGGACAGGGATCAACGAGCAGTACTTC. It codes for CASIRTGINEQYF.

V gene TRBV5-1 combines with J gene TRBJ1-1; no reliable D call. The CDR3 extends over 15 amino acids. Trimming pared 0 bases from V and 1 base from J, leaving 10 bases between. Per germline, CDR1 SGHRS and CDR2 YFSETQ. CDR3 region: CASSLADLANTEAFF. The DNA for the CDR3 is TGCGCCAGCAGCTTGGCCGATCTGGCGAACACTGAAGCTTTCTTT. Drawing the rest from reference TRBV5-1 and TRBJ1-1, the complete variable domain is KAGVTQTPRYLIKTRGQQVTLSCSPISGHRSVSWYQQTPGQGLQFLFEYFSETQRNKGNFPGRFSGRQFSNSRSEMNVSTLELGDSALYLCASSLADLANTEAFFGQGTRLTVV.

In this sample, this clone turned up many times. The chain carries TRBV6-6 and TRBJ2-7; D perhaps matches TRBD1 (6 bases). Germline lookup yields CDR1 MNHNY and CDR2 SVGAGI (reference sequence). The CDR3 consists of 14 residues. With 0 bases removed from V and 4 bases from J, the gap between germline ends came to 10 bases. The CDR3 here is CASSYSRGTYEQYF. In nucleotides, the CDR3 is TGTGCCAGCAGTTACTCGAGGGGGACGTACGAGCAGTACTTC.

The chain combines TRBV5-4 with TRBJ2-1; 9 bases are a match to TRBD1. CDR1 and CDR2 (germline): SGHNT, YYREEE (reference sequence). The CDR3 contains 15 residues. V gave up 3 bases and J gave up 2 bases; unmatched junction bases: 3. In DNA form, the CDR3 reads TGTGCCAGCAGCTACGGACAGGGGACCTACAATGAGCAGTTCTTC. This gives the protein CASSYGQGTYNEQFF.

This chain uses TRBV7-2 with TRBJ2-2; maybe TRBD1 (5 bases). The CDR3 totals 15 residues. Germline CDR1 SGHTA, CDR2 FQGNSA. With 1 base removed from V and 6 bases from J, the gap between germline ends came to 12 bases. The DNA for the CDR3 is TGTGCCAGCAGCTTAGTCCAGGGTGCGGCCGGGGAGCTGTTTTTT. Translation gives CASSLVQGAAGELFF.

This chain uses TRBV5-4 with TRBJ2-1, with TRBD1 matching 8 bases. Per the germline V gene, CDR1 is SGHNT and CDR2 is YYREEE (reference sequence). V gave up 4 bases and J gave up 1 base; unmatched junction bases: 4. The CDR3 consists of 15 residues. In nucleotides, the CDR3 is TGTGCCAGCAGCACGACAGGGGAATCCTACAATGAGCAGTTCTTC. Its protein product is CASSTTGESYNEQFF.

The rearrangement links TRBV7-3 to TRBJ1-1; D unclear. The germline V gene encodes CDR1 SGHTA and CDR2 FQGTGA. Trimming removed 2 bases at V and 1 base at J, with 11 bases between. The CDR3 is made up of 15 amino acids. The CDR3, as DNA: TGTGCCAGCAGCTTAGGTGTTGCGGGGAACACTGAAGCTTTCTTT. It is translated as CASSLGVAGNTEAFF.

The chain employs TRBV24-1 and TRBJ2-7, with a weak D call TRBD1 (6 bases). CDR3 length equals 14 residues. The V end was cut by 5 bases, the J end by 5 bases, with 15 bases between. Looked up from germline, CDR1 is KGHDR and CDR2 is SFDVKD. CDR3 in DNA: TGTGCCACCAGTGCCGGTGGCAGGGGCAACGAGCAGTACTTC. Translating gives CATSAGGRGNEQYF.

This clone has more than one count but fewer than ten. The chain joins TRBV4-2 to TRBJ2-7; tentative D call: TRBD1 (5 bases). The CDR3 extends over 15 amino acids. CDR1 is LGHNA and CDR2 is YNFKEQ in the germline V gene. V was cut by 1 base and J by 5 bases, with 15 bases left in between. The CDR3 DNA follows: TGTGCCAGCAGCCAAGTCGGCGGCAGGGTCGACGAGCAGTACTTC. It yields the protein CASSQVGGRVDEQYF.

The V and J genes are TRBV4-1 and TRBJ1-1; D perhaps matches TRBD1 (6 bases). The CDR3 is 15 residues long. Trimming stripped 5 bases from V and 6 bases from J, with 19 bases between. Per the germline V gene, CDR1 is MGHRA and CDR2 is YSYEKL. Here the CDR3 DNA reads TGCGCCAGCAGCTTAGGGGGAACGGCGGGGGCTGAAGCTTTCTTT. Translation gives CASSLGGTAGAEAFF.

The CDR3 sequence: CASSPGQGGEQYF. CDR3 nucleotide sequence: TGTGCCAGCTCACCAGGGCAGGGGGGCGAGCAGTACTTC. The chain has TRBV18 and TRBJ2-7, with a weak D call TRBD1 (7 bases). V was clipped by 2 bases and J by 6 bases, with 11 bases between them. In germline, CDR1 is KGHSH, CDR2 LQKENI. The CDR3 has 13 residues.

This chain joins TRBV5-1 and TRBJ2-1, with 8 nucleotides matching TRBD2. Unmatched junction bases numbered 9, after V lost 5 bases and J lost 5 bases. This CDR3 contains 15 residues. Germline CDR1 is SGHRS and CDR2 is YFSETQ. DNA of the CDR3: TGCGCCAGCAGTGGGATCCAGCGGGGGAACAATGAGCAGTTCTTC. Protein: CASSGIQRGNNEQFF.

The rearrangement joins TRBV20-1 to TRBJ1-1; unclear D gene. CDR1 is DFQATT, CDR2 SNEGSKA, per germline (reference sequence). The V end lost 3 bases, the J end lost 1 base, and 15 bases lay between the germline ends. The CDR3 consists of 15 residues. CDR3 in amino acids: CSASNPGLPNTEAFF. The CDR3 DNA reads as TGCAGTGCTAGTAATCCGGGTTTGCCGAACACTGAAGCTTTCTTT.

This chain links TRBV6-2 or TRBV6-3 with TRBJ2-5; 12 bases are a match to TRBD2. CDR1 MNHEY and CDR2 SVGEGT come from the germline V gene. The V and J ends lost 5 bases and 5 bases, in that order; junction bases with no gene match: 6. This CDR3 region has 15 residues. The DNA for the CDR3 is TGTGCCAGCAGTCTCCGGACTAGCGGGGAGGAGACCCAGTACTTC. This gives the protein CASSLRTSGEETQYF.

The gene calls are TRBV5-8 and TRBJ1-3; 8 positions match TRBD1. The V gene's germline CDR1 is SGHTS and CDR2 YDEGEE. This CDR3 is 16 amino acids long. After removal of 0 bases from V and 4 bases from J, the junction contained 6 bases not matched to a gene. The CDR3: CASSLGRGRTGNTIYF. In DNA form, the CDR3 reads TGTGCCAGCAGCTTGGGCAGGGGGCGTACAGGAAACACCATATATTTT.

This chain connects TRBV27 to TRBJ2-7, with D possibly matching TRBD2 (6 bases). Germline V gene lookup returns CDR1 MNHEY and CDR2 SMNVEV (reference sequence). The CDR3 totals 14 residues. Trimming shortened V by 5 bases and J by 0 bases, and 11 bases separated the two germline ends. DNA of the CDR3: TGTGCCAGCAGTCCGCGGGACGTCTCCTACGAGCAGTACTTC. Translated, it gives CASSPRDVSYEQYF.

J is TRBJ1-2 and V is TRBV5-4, with D possibly matching TRBD1 (6 bases). V was cut by 3 bases and J by 4 bases, with 19 bases left in between. The CDR3 extends over 16 amino acids. Per germline, CDR1 SGHNT and CDR2 YYREEE (reference sequence). The CDR3 region is CASSSPTGRRLYGYTF. The CDR3 coding sequence is TGTGCCAGCAGCTCTCCGACAGGACGACGCCTCTATGGCTACACCTTC.

The rearrangement uses TRBV5-8 and TRBJ2-7; D is undetermined. Trimming left V 1 base short and J 3 bases short, with 8 bases between. Germline loops: CDR1 SGHTS, CDR2 YDEGEE. The CDR3 extends over 13 amino acids. The CDR3 DNA sequence: TGTGCCAGCAGCTTGTTGGCAAGCTACGAGCAGTACTTC. Amino acids: CASSLLASYEQYF.

The table lists this clone with a few counts. The CDR3 here is CASSQDSGSHQPQHF. Here the CDR3 DNA reads TGTGCCAGCAGCCAAGATTCAGGAAGCCATCAGCCCCAGCATTTT. The V gene is TRBV4-2, the J gene TRBJ1-5; no definite D call. CDR1 is LGHNA, CDR2 YNFKEQ, per germline. Trimming shortened V by 0 bases and J by 5 bases, and 11 bases separated the two germline ends. The CDR3 is made up of 15 amino acids.

This chain joins TRBV28 and TRBJ1-2, with D maybe TRBD1 (5 bases). Looked up from germline, CDR1 is MDHEN and CDR2 is SYDVKM. CDR3 length: 13 residues. Trimming removed 6 bases at V and 7 bases at J, with 15 bases between. DNA for the CDR3: TGTGCCAGCAGAATCGACAGCTCCCCTGGCTACACCTTC. As protein: CASRIDSSPGYTF.

The CDR3 sequence: CATSEPVGGTYNEQFF. The CDR3 region has the DNA TGTGCCACCAGTGAACCCGTGGGGGGTACCTACAATGAGCAGTTCTTC. The chain joins TRBV24-1 to TRBJ2-1; maybe TRBD2 (6 bases). Trimming took off 4 bases at V and 2 bases at J, with 14 bases between the two ends. Germline V gene lookup returns CDR1 KGHDR and CDR2 SFDVKD. The length of the CDR3 is 16 residues.

About this clone itself: This specimen includes other DNA sequences encoding the same CDR3. The chain combines TRBV4-3 with TRBJ2-5, with TRBD1 matching over 8 bases. V gave up 1 base and J gave up 3 bases; unmatched junction bases: 1. The CDR3 has 14 amino acids. Germline lookup yields CDR1 LGHNA and CDR2 YSLEER. CDR3 DNA sequence: TGCGCCAGCAGCCAAGTACAGGGGGAAGAGACCCAGTACTTC. Translation gives CASSQVQGEETQYF.

The rearrangement joins TRBV29-1 to TRBJ1-2, with D possibly matching TRBD1 (6 bases). V shed 7 bases and J shed 8 bases, with 29 bases lying between them. Germline V gene sequence: CDR1 SQVTM, CDR2 ANQGSEA. This CDR3 is built from 16 residues. The CDR3 coding sequence is TGCAGCGCTGCATTGGGGGAAATACAGGGAACCGGCGGCTACACCTTC. Protein: CSAALGEIQGTGGYTF.

The V gene is TRBV6-1, the J gene TRBJ2-6; D is uncertain. The V gene lost 3 bases and the J gene lost 0 bases, with 6 bases spanning the gap. The CDR3 totals 15 residues. Looked up from germline, CDR1 is MNHNS and CDR2 is SASEGT. CDR3 DNA sequence: TGTGCCAGCAGTGATTACAGCTCTGGGGCCAACGTCCTGACTTTC. Protein sequence: CASSDYSSGANVLTF.

The rearrangement joins TRBV4-3 to TRBJ1-3; no definite D call. The germline V and J ends were trimmed by 3 bases and 0 bases, with 12 bases remaining between them. The CDR3 consists of 16 residues. The germline gives CDR1 LGHNA, CDR2 YSLEER. The CDR3 reads CASSQDWVDSGNTIYF. The CDR3 region has the DNA TGCGCCAGCAGCCAGGACTGGGTCGACTCTGGAAACACCATATATTTT.

This chain joins TRBV7-9 and TRBJ2-2; TRBD1 matches 10 bases. The CDR3 is 17 amino acids. CDR1 and CDR2 from the germline V gene are SEHNR and FQNEAQ (reference sequence). J gave up 6 bases and V 2 bases, and 9 bases lay outside the gene matches. The CDR3 here is CASSLPPGQGPPGELFF. The CDR3 bases are TGTGCCAGCAGCTTACCGCCGGGACAGGGGCCCCCCGGGGAGCTGTTTTTT.

The chain uses TRBV6-5 and TRBJ1-1, with 9 bases that match TRBD1. This CDR3 is built from 15 residues. Germline CDR1 is MNHEY and CDR2 is SVGAGI. J lost 4 bases, V lost 6 bases, and 9 bases had no gene match. The CDR3 DNA reads TGTGCCAGCAGGCACAGGGGGCGTGGGGTCACTGAAGCTTTCTTT. This gives the protein CASRHRGRGVTEAFF.